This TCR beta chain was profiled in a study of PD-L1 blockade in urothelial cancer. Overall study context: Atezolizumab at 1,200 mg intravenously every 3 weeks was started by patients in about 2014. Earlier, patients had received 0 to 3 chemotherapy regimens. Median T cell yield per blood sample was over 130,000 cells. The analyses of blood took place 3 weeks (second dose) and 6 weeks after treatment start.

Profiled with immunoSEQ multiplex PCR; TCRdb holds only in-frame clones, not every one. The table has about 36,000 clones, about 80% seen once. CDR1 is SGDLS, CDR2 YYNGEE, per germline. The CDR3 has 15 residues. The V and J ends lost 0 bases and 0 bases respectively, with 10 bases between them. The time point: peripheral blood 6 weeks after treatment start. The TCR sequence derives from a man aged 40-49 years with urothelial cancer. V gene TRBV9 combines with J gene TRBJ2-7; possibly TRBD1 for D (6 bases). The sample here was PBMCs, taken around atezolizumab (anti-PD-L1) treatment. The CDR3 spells CASSVALGASYEQYF. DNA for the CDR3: TGTGCCAGCAGCGTAGCCCTGGGGGCCTCCTACGAGCAGTACTTC. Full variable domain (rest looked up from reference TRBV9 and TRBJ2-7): DSGVTQTPKHLITATGQRVTLRCSPRSGDLSVYWYQQSLDQGLQFLIQYYNGEERAKGNILERFSAQQFPDLHSELNLSSLELGDSALYFCASSVALGASYEQYFGPGTRLTVT.